The 28 T cell receptor beta chains below come from one sample, sequenced in a study of CD8+CD57+ T cells in acquired aplastic anemia. Genomic DNA acted as the template from which TCR beta VDJ combination and CDR3 sequence profiling were carried out. MiXCR, run by TCRdb on the reads, gives a single entry per CDR3 protein. The table shows hundreds of thousands of distinct CDR3 sequences, with around 30% occurring only once. It was patients with CD8+CD57+ cell expansion by flow cytometry who were chosen for sequencing. Sequenced material: sorted CD4+, CD8+, or CD8+CD57+ T cells (not recorded which) from PBMCs. The receptors derive from a human donor with aplastic anemia.

The rearrangement joins TRBV4-2 to TRBJ2-2, with 7 positions matching TRBD1. The CDR3 covers 16 residues. Germline-derived CDR1 and CDR2 are LGHNA and YNFKEQ. The ends lost 4 bases at V and 7 bases at J; junction bases unmatched: 12. This chain's CDR3 is CASSPSRTGTRGELFF. The CDR3 DNA reads as TGTGCCAGCAGCCCGAGCCGGACAGGCACCCGCGGGGAGCTGTTTTTT.

J is TRBJ2-3 and V is TRBV19; D might be TRBD2 (5 bases). The germline V and J ends were trimmed by 4 bases and 4 bases, with 12 bases remaining between them. Germline values: CDR1 LNHDA, CDR2 SQIVND (reference sequence). The CDR3 totals 14 residues. CDR3 DNA: TGTGCCAGTAGTACCGGACTTAGCGCAGATACGCAGTATTTT. Its protein product is CASSTGLSADTQYF.

The J gene is TRBJ2-3, the V gene TRBV6-1, with 7 bases fitting TRBD1. The V segment lost 5 bases and the J segment 4 bases; nucleotides outside the gene matches: 15. The CDR3 consists of 17 residues. Germline CDR1 MNHNS, CDR2 SASEGT. CDR3 sequence reads: CASSTSRQGSFADTQYF. The CDR3 region has the DNA TGTGCCAGCAGTACCTCCCGACAGGGTTCGTTCGCAGATACGCAGTATTTT.

The chain's CDR3 is CASSMTGGDYGYTF. CDR3 nucleotides: TGTGCCAGTAGTATGACGGGGGGAGACTATGGCTACACCTTC. The chain carries TRBV19 and TRBJ1-2, with D perhaps TRBD1 (5 bases). Germline V gene lookup returns CDR1 LNHDA and CDR2 SQIVND (reference sequence). V lost 3 bases and J 3 bases, leaving 11 bases between the germline ends. The CDR3 covers 14 residues.

This sequence joins TRBV12-3 or TRBV12-4 and TRBJ1-2, with 10 positions matching TRBD1. The CDR3 covers 14 residues. J gave up 9 bases and V 5 bases, and 9 bases lay outside the gene matches. The CDR3 DNA is TGTGCCAGCAGTCCTCGGACAGGGGGACGTAGCTACACCTTC. Translating gives CASSPRTGGRSYTF.

This chain connects TRBV6-5 to TRBJ2-7, with 8 bases fitting TRBD2. V lost 2 bases to trimming and J lost 5 bases; unmatched junction nucleotides: 5. This CDR3 contains 14 residues. In germline, CDR1 is MNHEY, CDR2 SVGAGI. CDR3 in DNA: TGTGCCAGCAGTTACGGAGCGGGAGTCAACGAGCAGTACTTC. Translating gives CASSYGAGVNEQYF.

This clonotype was seen many times. The V and J genes are TRBV9 and TRBJ1-6; D call uncertain. Germline V gene lookup returns CDR1 SGDLS and CDR2 YYNGEE. Trimming shortened V by 0 bases and J by 10 bases, and 5 bases separated the two germline ends. There are 12 residues in the CDR3. As DNA, the CDR3 is TGTGCCAGCAGCGTAGTAACCTCACCCCTCCACTTT. Protein sequence: CASSVVTSPLHF.

The chain recombines TRBV30 with TRBJ1-5; 8 bases are a match to TRBD1. The V segment lost 4 bases and the J segment 3 bases; nucleotides outside the gene matches: 8. The CDR3 is 15 residues long. The germline gives CDR1 GTSNPN, CDR2 SVGIG (reference sequence). DNA for the CDR3: TGTGCCTGGAACAGGGGGGGGCCGAACAATCAGCCCCAGCATTTT. Translation gives CAWNRGGPNNQPQHF.

This clonotype showed up just a few times. The CDR3 bases are TGCGCCAGCAGCTTGGCTAGCGGGAAAACATATGAGCAGTTCTTC. Translation: CASSLASGKTYEQFF. V usage is TRBV5-1 and J usage is TRBJ2-1, with 9 bases fitting TRBD2. Unmatched junction bases numbered 6, after V lost 0 bases and J lost 8 bases. Germline V gives CDR1 SGHRS, CDR2 YFSETQ. The CDR3 covers 15 residues.

The chain joins TRBV7-2 to TRBJ2-5; 8 bases line up with TRBD2. V was pared by 5 bases and J by 2 bases, with 7 bases of the junction left unmatched. There are 15 residues in the CDR3. Germline V gives CDR1 SGHTA, CDR2 FQGNSA. CDR3 nucleotide sequence: TGTGCCAGCAGCCTATATAGCGGGACGCAAGAGACCCAGTACTTC. Protein sequence: CASSLYSGTQETQYF.

This clonotype was seen at least ten times. The chain couples TRBV9 to TRBJ2-7; D may match TRBD1 or TRBD2 (5 bases each). V was shortened by 0 bases and J by 4 bases, with 11 bases between the two germline ends. This CDR3 contains 14 residues. Germline values: CDR1 SGDLS, CDR2 YYNGEE. The CDR3: CASSVAPGPYEQYF. Written as DNA, the CDR3 is TGTGCCAGCAGCGTAGCTCCGGGACCATACGAGCAGTACTTC.

This clonotype was counted many times. This chain links TRBV29-1 with TRBJ1-1, with 7 nucleotides matching TRBD1. Per germline, CDR1 SQVTM and CDR2 ANQGSEA. The V gene end was trimmed by 7 bases and the J gene end by 1 base; junction bases not matched to a gene: 6. CDR3 length: 13 residues. CDR3 region: CSAQGVSNTEAFF. CDR3 in DNA: TGCAGCGCTCAGGGGGTTTCGAACACTGAAGCTTTCTTT.

This clonotype was seen many times. This chain connects TRBV4-3 to TRBJ1-5; unclear D gene. Looked up from germline, CDR1 is LGHNA and CDR2 is YSLEER. The V end was cut by 5 bases, the J end by 5 bases, with 10 bases between. This CDR3 spans 13 amino acids. The CDR3 DNA sequence: TGCGCCAGCAGCTTTGGGCGCGATCAGCCCCAGCATTTT. This encodes CASSFGRDQPQHF.

This clonotype was found a few times. The chain combines TRBV20-1 with TRBJ2-3, with 11 bases identical to TRBD2. The ends lost 2 bases at V and 3 bases at J; junction bases unmatched: 7. The germline V gene has CDR1 DFQATT and CDR2 SNEGSKA (reference sequence). This CDR3 contains 16 residues. In DNA, the CDR3 is TGCAGTGCTAGAATAGCGGGGACTAGCGGAACAGATACGCAGTATTTT. It translates to CSARIAGTSGTDTQYF.

This clonotype was recorded many times. V is TRBV9 and J is TRBJ1-2, with TRBD1 identical over 9 bases. The ends lost 6 bases at V and 4 bases at J; junction bases unmatched: 4. From germline, CDR1 is SGDLS and CDR2 YYNGEE. The CDR3 spans 13 residues. The CDR3 sequence is CASNKGQGYGYTF. Written as DNA, the CDR3 is TGTGCCAGCAACAAGGGACAGGGCTATGGCTACACCTTC.

To note about this clonotype: This may stem from a read error, because a much larger clone lies one nucleotide away. This is likely a read error, given that the CDR3 carries no conserved phenylalanine or tryptophan at its end. The chain employs TRBV9 and TRBJ1-2; D gene ambiguous. Trimming cost V 1 base and J 6 bases, with 19 bases left between them. Per the germline V gene, CDR1 is SGDLS and CDR2 is YYNGEE. The CDR3 loop spans 16 amino acids. The CDR3 DNA follows: TGTGCCAGCAGCGTACTTGGGATTGCTTCTTCTAATGGCTACACCCTC. Translating it yields CASSVLGIASSNGYTL.

The chain has TRBV18 and TRBJ1-1, with 7 bases lining up with TRBD1. The CDR3 runs 14 residues. Germline CDR1 KGHSH, CDR2 LQKENI. With 1 base clipped from V and 7 bases from J, the junction kept 6 bases outside the gene matches. This CDR3 reads CASSPLLDRVEAFF. In DNA form, the CDR3 reads TGTGCCAGCTCACCACTTCTTGACAGGGTTGAAGCTTTCTTT.

Here the CDR3 DNA reads TGTGCCAGCACCGGGACTAGCGGCTCCTACAATGAGCAGTTCTTC. As protein: CASTGTSGSYNEQFF. The V and J genes are TRBV6-1 and TRBJ2-1, with 11 nucleotides matching TRBD2. CDR3 length equals 15 residues. V gave up 7 bases and J gave up 0 bases; unmatched junction bases: 2. Germline V CDR1 and CDR2: MNHNS, SASEGT.

This clonotype was observed at least ten times. This chain uses TRBV2 with TRBJ1-1; D not resolved. The CDR3 has 13 residues. From germline, CDR1 is SNHLY and CDR2 FYNNEI. V was clipped by 10 bases and J by 3 bases, with 15 bases between them. The CDR3 sequence is CATTQRLDTEAFF. The DNA for the CDR3 is TGTGCCACCACTCAGAGGCTAGACACTGAAGCTTTCTTT.

The chain couples TRBV5-6 to TRBJ1-6; TRBD1 is a possible D gene (6 bases). The CDR3 runs to 17 residues. Between the trimmed V and J ends, which lost 4 bases and 2 bases, there was a span of 16 bases. CDR1 is SGHDT, CDR2 YYEEEE, per germline. The CDR3 DNA reads TGTGCCAGCAGCGGGGGGCTCGGGCAGACCTATAATTCACCCCTCCACTTT. Translating it yields CASSGGLGQTYNSPLHF. Full variable domain (missing parts from reference TRBV5-6 and TRBJ1-6): DAGVTQSPTHLIKTRGQQVTLRCSPKSGHDTVSWYQQALGQGPQFIFQYYEEEERQRGNFPDRFSGHQFPNYSSELNVNALLLGDSALYLCASSGGLGQTYNSPLHFGNGTRLTVT.

As DNA, the CDR3 is TGTGCCACACATACGTACAATGAGCAGTTCTTC. It translates to CATHTYNEQFF. The gene calls are TRBV5-4 and TRBJ2-1; unclear D gene. The V gene lost 9 bases and the J gene lost 4 bases, with 8 bases spanning the gap. CDR1 and CDR2 (germline): SGHNT, YYREEE (reference sequence). The CDR3 has 11 amino acids.

The chain uses TRBV25-1 and TRBJ2-1, with D hard to call. Germline V gene data show CDR1 as MGHDK and CDR2 as SYGVNS. The CDR3 runs to 15 residues. V lost 2 bases and J lost 0, with 8 bases in between. In DNA form, the CDR3 reads TGTGCCAGCAGTGAAACAAGACGCTCCTACAATGAGCAGTTCTTC. It translates to CASSETRRSYNEQFF.

This sequence joins TRBV29-1 and TRBJ2-1, with 7 bases that match TRBD2. After removal of 4 bases from V and 2 bases from J, the junction contained 5 bases not matched to a gene. The germline V gene has CDR1 SQVTM and CDR2 ANQGSEA. This CDR3 contains 14 residues. The CDR3 loop is CSVAASGTYNEQFF. CDR3 in DNA: TGCAGCGTTGCAGCTAGCGGAACCTACAATGAGCAGTTCTTC.

For this clonotype: The junction does not match germline at one end; this may be a read error. The chain employs TRBV5-1 and TRBJ1-5; D remains ambiguous. The CDR3 totals 13 residues. Per the germline V gene, CDR1 is SGHRS and CDR2 is YFSETQ. DNA for the CDR3: TGCGCCAGCAGCTTAGAGATCAATCGGCCCCAGCATTTT. Encoded protein: CASSLEINRPQHF.

The sample holds a few counts of this clonotype. The V call is TRBV6-1, the J call TRBJ1-5, with 8 bases matching TRBD1. V gave up 5 bases and J gave up 2 bases; unmatched junction bases: 8. Germline values: CDR1 MNHNS, CDR2 SASEGT. The CDR3 sequence is 16 residues long. CDR3 coding DNA: TGTGCCAGCAGTCCAGGGACAGGATCGCGCAATCAGCCCCAGCATTTT. Translated, it gives CASSPGTGSRNQPQHF.

The chain couples TRBV5-1 to TRBJ1-6, with a tentative D call TRBD1 (5 bases). Trimming removed 1 base from V and 7 bases from J, with 12 bases in between. This CDR3 is built from 15 residues. Germline V CDR1 and CDR2: SGHRS, YFSETQ. CDR3 nucleotide sequence: TGCGCCAGCAGCTTGATCGGGGGTGAGAATTCACCCCTCCACTTT. It codes for CASSLIGGENSPLHF. Variable domain in full (rest from reference TRBV5-1 and TRBJ1-6): KAGVTQTPRYLIKTRGQQVTLSCSPISGHRSVSWYQQTPGQGLQFLFEYFSETQRNKGNFPGRFSGRQFSNSRSEMNVSTLELGDSALYLCASSLIGGENSPLHFGNGTRLTVT.

The genes are TRBV27 and TRBJ2-7; 8 bases are shared with TRBD2. V was clipped by 5 bases and J by 2 bases; unmatched bases: 2. From germline, CDR1 is MNHEY and CDR2 SMNVEV (reference sequence). The CDR3 has 13 residues. CDR3 sequence (DNA): TGTGCCAGCAGTCAGACTAGCGCCTACGAGCAGTACTTC. This sequence encodes CASSQTSAYEQYF.

Remarks on this clonotype: A much larger clonotype is one base distant, so this may be a read error. The CDR3 loop is CVSSLEVGTIYF. CDR3 sequence (DNA): TGTGTCAGCAGCTTAGAAGTGGGCACCATATATTTT. This chain links TRBV7-2 with TRBJ1-3; the D is unclear. In germline, CDR1 is SGHTA, CDR2 FQGNSA. The CDR3 sequence is 12 residues long.